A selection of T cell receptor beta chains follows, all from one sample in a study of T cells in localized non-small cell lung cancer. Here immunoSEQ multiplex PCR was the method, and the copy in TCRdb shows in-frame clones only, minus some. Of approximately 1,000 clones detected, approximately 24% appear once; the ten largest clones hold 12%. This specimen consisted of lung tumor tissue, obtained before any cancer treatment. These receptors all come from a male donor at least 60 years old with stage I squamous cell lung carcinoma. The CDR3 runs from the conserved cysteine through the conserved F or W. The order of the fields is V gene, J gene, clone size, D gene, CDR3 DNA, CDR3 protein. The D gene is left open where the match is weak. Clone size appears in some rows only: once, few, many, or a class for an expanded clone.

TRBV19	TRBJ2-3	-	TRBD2	TGTGCCAGTAGTAGAGGTAGCGGGGCAGATACGCAGTATTTT	CASSRGSGADTQYF
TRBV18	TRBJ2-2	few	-	TGTGCCAGCTCACGGAACACCGGGGAGCTGTTTTTT	CASSRNTGELFF
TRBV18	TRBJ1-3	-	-	TGTGCCAGCTCACTCCGGAGCGGGGGAACTGGAAACACCATATATTTT	CASSLRSGGTGNTIYF
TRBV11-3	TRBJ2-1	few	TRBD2	TGTGCCAGCAGCTTCCGCGGGGGCTCCTACAATGAGCAGTTCTTC	CASSFRGGSYNEQFF
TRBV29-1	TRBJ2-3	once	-	TGCAGCGTTACCGGGAGTTTGAATACGCAGTATTTT	CSVTGSLNTQYF
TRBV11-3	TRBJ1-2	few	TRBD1	TGTGCCAGCAGCCGAGAGGGGACAGCTAACTATGGCTACACCTTC	CASSREGTANYGYTF
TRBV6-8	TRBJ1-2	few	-	TGTGCCAGCAGTCCCTGGGGGGCAACTAACTATGGCTACACCTTC	CASSPWGATNYGYTF
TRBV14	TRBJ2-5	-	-	TGTGCCAGCAGCCAAGAGCTGGGGGGGCTGGGGGAGACCCAGTACTTC	CASSQELGGLGETQYF
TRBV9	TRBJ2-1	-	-	TGTGCCAGCAGTTCATGGACGGGGAAGACCTACAATGAGCAGTTCTTC	CASSSWTGKTYNEQFF
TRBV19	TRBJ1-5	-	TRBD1	TGTGCCAGTAGTATTTTACAGGGGGAGAATCAGCCCCAGCATTTT	CASSILQGENQPQHF
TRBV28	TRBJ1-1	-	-	TGTGCCAGCAGTCTAGAACAGGCGGTGAACACTGAAGCTTTCTTT	CASSLEQAVNTEAFF
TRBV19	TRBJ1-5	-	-	TGTGCCAGTAGTATAGTGGGGACAACTTGGGGTAGGCCCCAGCATTTT	CASSIVGTTWGRPQHF
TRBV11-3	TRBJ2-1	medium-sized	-	TGTGCCAGCAGCCCGTACGGGCTGGCCTACAATGAGCAGTTCTTC	CASSPYGLAYNEQFF
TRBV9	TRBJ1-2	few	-	TGTGCCAGCAGCGTAATGGACCCGTATGGCTACACCTTC	CASSVMDPYGYTF
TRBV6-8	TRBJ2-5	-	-	TGTGCCAGCAGTTGGTGGGGACGGCCTGGAGAGACCCAGTACTTC	CASSWWGRPGETQYF
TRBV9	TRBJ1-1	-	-	TGTGCCAGCAGCGTTGGCGCCCTCGGGAACACTGAAGCTTTCTTT	CASSVGALGNTEAFF
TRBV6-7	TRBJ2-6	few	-	TGTGCCAGCAGGTCAGGGGAGGGTGGGGCCAACGTCCTGACTTTC	CASRSGEGGANVLTF
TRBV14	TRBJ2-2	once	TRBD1	TGTGCCAGCAGCCACCTCGGGACAGGGGGCGCGACCGGGGAGCTGTTTTTT	CASSHLGTGGATGELFF
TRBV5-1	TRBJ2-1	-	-	TGCGCCAGCAGCTTGGGCTTCTTGGCGGCCCCCGGGAATGAGCAGTTCTTC	CASSLGFLAAPGNEQFF
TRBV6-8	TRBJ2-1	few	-	TGTGCCAGCGGGGGGGACAGTGTCAATGAGCAGTTCTTC	CASGGDSVNEQFF